The clone carrying this TCR beta chain came up a few times. Its specificity is not known. It was from PBMCs that CD4+ and CD8+ T cells were sorted. The sample is drawn from a study of CD8+ T cells in alopecia areata. Background on the study: The protocol delivered tofacitinib for 6 to 18 months, then withdrew it for 6 months.

RNA was isolated and reverse transcribed to cDNA, the sequencing template. Some clones are missing from TCRdb's copy, which holds only in-frame ones; the method was immunoSEQ multiplex PCR. This table holds roughly 250,000 clones, approximately 61% found once. CDR1 and CDR2 from the germline V gene are SNHLY and FYNNEI. CDR3 length: 13 residues. V dropped 6 bases and J dropped 2 bases, with 10 bases sitting between them. Whole-study results and caveats: Clonality was higher in lesional than normal scalp, especially in alopecia totalis/universalis.

The gene calls are TRBV2 and TRBJ2-5; a weak D match, TRBD1 (6 bases). The TCR was taken from a human donor with alopecia areata. The sample in question was CD4+ T cells sorted from blood, obtained at week 0. The DNA of the CDR3 is TGTGCCAGCAGCCGGGACATTCAAGAGACCCAGTACTTC. Encoded protein: CASSRDIQETQYF.